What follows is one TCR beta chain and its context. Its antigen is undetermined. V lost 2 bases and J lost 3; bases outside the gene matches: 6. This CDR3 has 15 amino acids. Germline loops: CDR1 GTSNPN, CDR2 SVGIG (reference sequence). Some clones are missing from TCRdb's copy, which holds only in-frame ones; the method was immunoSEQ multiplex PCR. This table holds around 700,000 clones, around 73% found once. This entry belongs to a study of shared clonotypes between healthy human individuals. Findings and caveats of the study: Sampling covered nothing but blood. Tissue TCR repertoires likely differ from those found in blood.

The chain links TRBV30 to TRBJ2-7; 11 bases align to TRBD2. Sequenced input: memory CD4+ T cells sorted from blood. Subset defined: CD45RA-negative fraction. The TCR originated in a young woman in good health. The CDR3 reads CAWSNPLAGDYEQYF. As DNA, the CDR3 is TGTGCCTGGAGTAACCCACTAGCGGGAGACTACGAGCAGTACTTC. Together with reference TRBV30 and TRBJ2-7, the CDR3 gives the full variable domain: SQTIHQWPATLVQPVGSPLSLECTVEGTSNPNLYWYRQAAGRGLQLLFYSVGIGQISSEVPQNLSASRPQDRQFILSSKKLLLSDSGFYLCAWSNPLAGDYEQYFGPGTRLTVT.